The clone carrying this T cell receptor (beta chain) has just a few counts. This sample is drawn from a study of T cells after yellow fever vaccination. As TCR cDNA was made by 5'RACE template switching, a universal primer site and UMIs were added. MiXCR, applied by TCRdb to the 5' RACE reads, yields one record per CDR3 protein. This table holds a few hundred thousand distinct CDR3 sequences, about 19% found once. The specimen comprised PBMCs, sampled before the yellow fever booster vaccination. This receptor was obtained from a man between 18 and 35 years old who received the YFV17D yellow fever vaccine.

As DNA, the CDR3 is TGCGCCAGCAGCCCCTTCGCGCTAGCGGGCAATGAGCAGTTCTTC. Protein sequence: CASSPFALAGNEQFF. This chain links TRBV4-1 with TRBJ2-1; 8 positions agree with TRBD2. This CDR3 region has 15 residues. From germline, CDR1 is MGHRA and CDR2 YSYEKL. The V and J ends lost 4 bases and 6 bases, in that order; junction bases with no gene match: 8.